One and the same sample provided the 27 T cell receptor beta chains below, sequenced in a study of T cells in Graves' hyperthyroidism and ophthalmopathy. TCR beta CDR3 regions were amplified from RNA transcripts. The HTBI primer set drove a first-round RT-PCR of the TCR CDR3. TCRdb ran MiXCR on the multiplex PCR reads and lists one entry per CDR3 protein. The table has approximately 330,000 distinct CDR3 sequences, 15% to 20% seen once. Sequenced sample: blood. These receptors came from a woman in her fifties or sixties with Graves' hyperthyroidism.

This clonotype showed up just once. CDR3 region: CASSPEGVATAYEQYF. In DNA form, the CDR3 reads TGTGCCAGCAGCCCCGAGGGGGTAGCGACGGCCTACGAGCAGTACTTC. The rearrangement uses TRBV3-1 and TRBJ2-7; D is perhaps TRBD1 (6 bases). This CDR3 comprises 16 residues. V was cut by 4 bases and J by 2 bases, with 18 bases left in between. CDR1 is LGHDT, CDR2 YNNKEL, per germline (reference sequence).

This clonotype has a count of ten or more. The rearrangement links TRBV12-3 or TRBV12-4 to TRBJ2-5; 10 positions match TRBD1. V lost 4 bases to trimming and J lost 5 bases; unmatched junction nucleotides: 7. This CDR3 is 15 amino acids long. The CDR3 nucleotides are TGTGCCAGCAGTTCGGACAGGGGGATAGGTGAGACCCAGTACTTC. Its protein product is CASSSDRGIGETQYF.

This clonotype was recorded many times. The chain carries TRBV2 and TRBJ2-7, with TRBD1 matching 8 bases. Trimming at V came to 7 bases and at J to 5 bases, leaving 1 base not matched to a gene. The germline CDR1 and CDR2 sequences are SNHLY and FYNNEI. This CDR3 is built from 11 residues. The CDR3 here is CASTGGNEQYF. CDR3 coding DNA: TGTGCCAGCACAGGGGGCAACGAGCAGTACTTC.

The genes are TRBV12-3 or TRBV12-4 and TRBJ1-2; 9 bases line up with TRBD1. Unmatched junction bases numbered 6, after V lost 7 bases and J lost 6 bases. The CDR3 has 13 residues. The CDR3 DNA sequence: TGTGCCAGCAACCGGGACAGGGTGGATGGCTACACCTTC. Its translation is CASNRDRVDGYTF.

This clonotype showed up many times. V and J are TRBV20-1 and TRBJ2-3, with 11 bases fitting TRBD2. The CDR3 sequence is 13 residues long. Germline CDR1 is DFQATT and CDR2 is SNEGSKA (reference sequence). The CDR3 DNA follows: TGCTCTATGACTAGCGGGACAACAGATACGCAGTATTTT. Protein: CSMTSGTTDTQYF.

The chain employs TRBV11-2 and TRBJ2-5, with 11 bases identical to TRBD2. CDR1 and CDR2 (germline): SGHAT, FQNNGV. V shed 6 bases, J shed 5 bases, and the junction held 11 bases outside the gene matches. There are 16 residues in the CDR3. CDR3 DNA: TGTGCCAGCAGTCCCATCACTAGCGGGGGTCAGGAGACCCAGTACTTC. As protein: CASSPITSGGQETQYF.

Many counts were recorded for this clonotype. The chain couples TRBV6-6 to TRBJ1-1; no clear D. Trimming stripped 2 bases from V and 3 bases from J, with 13 bases between. The CDR3 covers 15 residues. CDR1 and CDR2 (germline): MNHNY, SVGAGI (reference sequence). The CDR3 loop reads CASSYADGLHTEAFF. The CDR3 DNA follows: TGTGCCAGCAGTTACGCCGACGGGCTGCACACTGAAGCTTTCTTT.

The rearrangement links TRBV25-1 to TRBJ1-4, with TRBD1 identical over 9 bases. This CDR3 comprises 12 residues. V lost 8 bases to trimming and J lost 12 bases; unmatched junction nucleotides: 7. The V gene's germline CDR1 is MGHDK and CDR2 SYGVNS. The CDR3 nucleotides are TGTGCCAGCGGGGACAGGGTAGGTCAACTGTTTTTT. Protein sequence: CASGDRVGQLFF.

As regards this clonotype: This clone may be a read error of a much larger clone one base away. The rearrangement uses TRBV2 and TRBJ1-2; TRBD1 matches at 11 bases. CDR3 size: 15 residues. Germline loops: CDR1 SNHLY, CDR2 FYNNEI. The chain's CDR3 is CAGSEPGTGGYGYTF. CDR3 sequence (DNA): TGTGCCGGCAGTGAACCCGGGACAGGGGGCTATGGCTACACCTTC.

V is TRBV4-1 and J is TRBJ1-6; D uncertain. The CDR3 runs 19 residues. Trimming pared 0 bases from V and 0 bases from J, leaving 15 bases between. CDR1 and CDR2 from the germline V gene are MGHRA and YSYEKL. DNA for the CDR3: TGCGCCAGCAGCCAAGATCCGGGGTGGCCTAACTCCTATAATTCACCCCTCCACTTT. Translating it yields CASSQDPGWPNSYNSPLHF.

This clonotype was seen ten or more times. J is TRBJ2-1 and V is TRBV2, with 7 positions matching TRBD1. The CDR3 runs 14 residues. Germline trimming cut 5 bases from V and 8 bases from J; bases unmatched to any gene: 9. CDR1 is SNHLY and CDR2 is FYNNEI in the germline V gene. This chain's CDR3 is CASSHQGTGDEQFF. DNA for the CDR3: TGTGCCAGCAGTCACCAGGGTACAGGGGATGAGCAGTTCTTC.

In this sample, this clonotype turned up many times. The chain joins TRBV7-8 to TRBJ2-3; TRBD2 aligns across 11 bases. CDR1 is SGHVS and CDR2 is FQNEAQ in the germline V gene. This CDR3 region has 15 residues. J lost 1 base, V lost 3 bases, and 0 bases had no gene match. The CDR3 sequence is CASSFSGGGTDTQYF. The CDR3 DNA follows: TGTGCCAGCAGCTTTAGCGGGGGGGGCACAGATACGCAGTATTTT.

At least ten counts were recorded for this clonotype. The chain is built from TRBV5-1 and TRBJ2-1, with 8 positions matching TRBD1. Germline loops: CDR1 SGHRS, CDR2 YFSETQ. V shed 2 bases and J 7 bases; nucleotides not matched to a gene: 8. The CDR3 has 15 amino acids. This CDR3 is CASSFVQGARNEQFF. For the CDR3, the DNA is TGCGCCAGCAGCTTTGTCCAGGGGGCGCGTAATGAGCAGTTCTTC.

This clonotype was detected only a few times. The chain employs TRBV20-1 and TRBJ2-7, with D possibly matching TRBD2 (6 bases). Between the trimmed V and J ends, which lost 5 bases and 2 bases, there was a span of 13 bases. This CDR3 comprises 13 residues. The germline V gene has CDR1 DFQATT and CDR2 SNEGSKA (reference sequence). The CDR3: CSASLSGPYEQYF. The CDR3, as DNA: TGCAGTGCTTCACTTAGCGGCCCCTACGAGCAGTACTTC.

A few counts support this clonotype. The V and J genes are TRBV6-1 and TRBJ2-2, with D perhaps TRBD2 (7 bases). The V and J ends lost 7 bases and 5 bases respectively, with 17 bases between them. Germline values: CDR1 MNHNS, CDR2 SASEGT. The CDR3 contains 15 residues. As DNA, the CDR3 is TGTGCCAGCAAACCTAAAGGGGGGGGAACCGGGGAGCTGTTTTTT. This translates into CASKPKGGGTGELFF.

The rearrangement links TRBV7-9 to TRBJ2-1; 8 bases align to TRBD2. CDR1 SEHNR and CDR2 FQNEAQ come from the germline V gene (reference sequence). CDR3 size: 14 residues. V trimming: 3 bases; J trimming: 8 bases; junction bases outside the gene matches: 6. This CDR3 is CASSFFVLADEQFF. CDR3 DNA: TGTGCCAGCAGCTTCTTTGTACTAGCGGATGAGCAGTTCTTC.

CDR3 DNA sequence: TGTGCCTGGAGTGTACCAGGAGGTTGGAACACTGAAGCTTTCTTT. Amino acid sequence: CAWSVPGGWNTEAFF. The rearrangement uses TRBV30 and TRBJ1-1; D is unclear. Germline assignment: CDR1 GTSNPN and CDR2 SVGIG (reference sequence). This CDR3 spans 15 amino acids. Trimming removed 0 bases at V and 1 base at J, with 12 bases between. The complete variable domain, with remaining parts taken from reference TRBV30 and TRBJ1-1, reads SQTIHQWPATLVQPVGSPLSLECTVEGTSNPNLYWYRQAAGRGLQLLFYSVGIGQISSEVPQNLSASRPQDRQFILSSKKLLLSDSGFYLCAWSVPGGWNTEAFFGQGTRLTVV.

With regard to this clonotype: This may be a read error, as it is one base from a much larger clone. Likely a read error: the CDR3 ends without its conserved phenylalanine or tryptophan. The chain combines TRBV20-1 with TRBJ1-2; no reliable D call. The CDR3 loop spans 13 amino acids. Trimming pared 0 bases from V and 8 bases from J, leaving 13 bases between. Germline V lookup: CDR1 DFQATT, CDR2 SNEGSKA (reference sequence). The CDR3 loop is CSAREPTAEGYTL. CDR3 nucleotide sequence: TGCAGTGCTAGAGAGCCAACAGCCGAAGGCTACACCCTC.

Ten or more counts support this clonotype. The chain employs TRBV10-3 and TRBJ2-6; D possibly corresponds to TRBD2 (6 bases). Germline CDR1 reads ENHRY; CDR2 reads SYGVKD. The CDR3 covers 16 residues. Trimming cost V 6 bases and J 4 bases, with 16 bases left between them. In DNA form, the CDR3 reads TGTGCCATCAGGCGGGATAGGGGCGTGGGGGCCAACGTCCTGACTTTC. Translated, it gives CAIRRDRGVGANVLTF.

The table lists this clonotype with a few counts. The rearrangement joins TRBV29-1 to TRBJ1-2, with a weak D call TRBD1 (5 bases). CDR1 is SQVTM, CDR2 ANQGSEA, per germline. Trimming removed 4 bases at V and 5 bases at J, with 17 bases between. CDR3 length equals 14 residues. CDR3 nucleotide sequence: TGCAGCGTTGCCGGAGGAGGGGCGCAGTATGGCTACACCTTC. Protein sequence: CSVAGGGAQYGYTF.

The V gene is TRBV25-1, the J gene TRBJ2-6; 13 bases are a match to TRBD2. V was clipped by 10 bases and J by 4 bases; unmatched bases: 4. CDR1 and CDR2 (germline): MGHDK, SYGVNS. The CDR3 is 15 amino acids. This chain's CDR3 is CAMTSGRTGANVLTF. The CDR3 nucleotides are TGTGCCATGACTAGCGGGAGGACAGGGGCCAACGTCCTGACTTTC.

The rearrangement links TRBV6-1 to TRBJ1-1; possibly TRBD1 for D (6 bases). This CDR3 spans 14 amino acids. V shed 6 bases and J shed 2 bases, with 13 bases lying between them. CDR1 is MNHNS, CDR2 SASEGT, per germline. Here the CDR3 DNA reads TGTGCCAGCAGCGCCAGGACAGCAAACACTGAAGCTTTCTTT. Translating it yields CASSARTANTEAFF.

The rearrangement links TRBV19 to TRBJ2-2; 12 nucleotides match TRBD2. CDR3 length: 17 residues. From germline, CDR1 is LNHDA and CDR2 SQIVND (reference sequence). The V gene end was trimmed by 6 bases and the J gene end by 5 bases; junction bases not matched to a gene: 10. CDR3 DNA: TGTGCCAGTAGATCCCGACTAGCGGGAGTGGGAACCGGGGAGCTGTTTTTT. Translation gives CASRSRLAGVGTGELFF.

This clonotype showed up many times. The rearrangement joins TRBV10-1 to TRBJ2-3; 9 positions agree with TRBD1. V lost 10 bases and J lost 3; bases outside the gene matches: 5. Germline V gene data show CDR1 as WNHNN and CDR2 as SYGVQD (reference sequence). The CDR3 runs 13 residues. In nucleotides, the CDR3 is TGCGCCAACACGGACAGGGGAACAGATACGCAGTATTTT. Protein: CANTDRGTDTQYF.

The rearrangement joins TRBV19 to TRBJ2-3; D call uncertain. V shed 1 base and J shed 1 base, with 9 bases lying between them. This CDR3 is 15 amino acids long. CDR1 LNHDA and CDR2 SQIVND come from the germline V gene (reference sequence). CDR3 DNA: TGTGCCAGTAGTATAGCCCTGGACGGCACAGATACGCAGTATTTT. Translating it yields CASSIALDGTDTQYF.

Concerning this clonotype itself: One end of the junction fails to match germline, which may point to a read error. The CDR3 here is CASMGTALNTGAFF. CDR3 nucleotides: TGTGCCAGCATGGGGACAGCTTTGAACACTGGAGCTTTCTTT. This chain connects TRBV28 to TRBJ1-1, with 7 positions matching TRBD1. Germline loops: CDR1 MDHEN, CDR2 SYDVKM. The length of the CDR3 is 14 residues.

The CDR3 nucleotides read TGTGCCAGCAGTTACTCGGTTTCGAACACTGAAGCTTTCTTT. This gives the protein CASSYSVSNTEAFF. V usage is TRBV6-6 and J usage is TRBJ1-1; no firm D call. V lost 0 bases, J lost 1 base, and 6 bases lay in between. Germline V lookup: CDR1 MNHNY, CDR2 SVGAGI (reference sequence). The length of the CDR3 is 14 residues.